This is a list of T cell receptor beta chains from one sample in a study of blood T cell repertoires in COVID-19. Clones were read by immunoSEQ multiplex PCR, and TCRdb kept only the in-frame ones, dropping some. Among 200,000 or so clones, around 89% were seen once, and the ten largest hold approximately 2.4%. The material sequenced was peripheral blood. The receptors originated from a man younger than 45 with COVID-19, enrolled during active disease. Both conserved end residues are part of each CDR3. D genes are given only for firm matches. Clone size, where shown, is once, few, many, or a class for clones that have expanded.

>TRBV28|TRBD1|.|TRBJ1-2
TGTGCCAGCAGTATAGACGTGGACAGGGCGGCAGGGGGCTACACCTTC
CASSIDVDRAAGGYTF
>TRBV6-5|TRBD1|.|TRBJ2-7
TGTGCCAGCAGTTACTCGGGGACAGGGTTCGGCGAGCAGTACTTC
CASSYSGTGFGEQYF
>TRBV6-6|.|once|TRBJ1-3
TGTGCCAGCAGTTACTCATTGCTAAACTCTGGAAACACCATATATTTT
CASSYSLLNSGNTIYF
>TRBV19|TRBD1|.|TRBJ1-5
TGTGCCAGTAGCCCCCCAGGGACAGGGAACAATCAGCCCCAGCATTTT
CASSPPGTGNNQPQHF
>TRBV19|.|once|TRBJ1-4
TGTGCCAGTAGTATAATGGCAGGGGCAGGTGAAAAACTGTTTTTT
CASSIMAGAGEKLFF
>TRBV24-1|TRBD1|.|TRBJ2-1
TGTGCCACCAGTGATAACAGGGGGAGGCAGTTCTTC
CATSDNRGRQFF
>TRBV19|.|.|TRBJ1-5
TGTGCCAGTAGTATACAGGGCCCCTATAGCAATCAGCCCCAGCATTTT
CASSIQGPYSNQPQHF
>TRBV6-5|.|.|TRBJ2-7
TGTGCCAGCAGGCCTGGACAGTACTACGAGCAGTACTTC
CASRPGQYYEQYF
>TRBV6-1|TRBD2|.|TRBJ2-3
TGTGCCAGCAGTGAACTAAGGACTAGCGGGGAATACACAGATACGCAGTATTTT
CASSELRTSGEYTDTQYF
>TRBV4-3|.|.|TRBJ1-2
TGCGCCAGCAGCCAAGCTAAAGATTTGGCGGTTCCCTATGGCTACACCTTC
CASSQAKDLAVPYGYTF
>TRBV19|.|.|TRBJ1-6
TGTGCCAGTAGTATTGGAGGGGCCCTAAATTCACCCCTCCACTTT
CASSIGGALNSPLHF
>TRBV3-1/TRBV3-2|TRBD1|.|TRBJ1-5
TGTGCCAGCAGCCAAAGACAGGGTGATCCCCAGCATTTT
CASSQRQGDPQHF
>TRBV5-1|TRBD1|.|TRBJ2-3
TGCGCCAGCAGCCCTGGGACAGCTAGCACAGATACGCAGTATTTT
CASSPGTASTDTQYF
>TRBV2|TRBD2|.|TRBJ2-2
TGTGCCAGCAAGAGTAGCGGGAGCCTTAACACCGGGGAGCTGTTTTTT
CASKSSGSLNTGELFF
>TRBV19|.|.|TRBJ1-5
TGTGCCAGTAGTTGGAGCAGCTATAGCAATCAGCCCCAGCATTTT
CASSWSSYSNQPQHF
>TRBV28|.|.|TRBJ2-7
TGTGCCAGCAGTCTCTACGAGCAGTACTTC
CASSLYEQYF
>TRBV15|.|.|TRBJ1-3
TGTGCCACCAGCAGAGAGAAACACTCTGGAAACACCATATATTTT
CATSREKHSGNTIYF
>TRBV2|TRBD2|.|TRBJ2-7
TGTGCCAGCAGGGTAGGGACTAGCGGTAACGCTGGCTACGAGCAGTACTTC
CASRVGTSGNAGYEQYF
>TRBV18|.|.|TRBJ1-4
TGTGCCAGCTCACCAGCGACACCTGGTAATGAAAAACTGTTTTTT
CASSPATPGNEKLFF
>TRBV5-5|TRBD1|.|TRBJ2-7
TGTGCCAGCAGCTTTCTATCATCCCCAGGGGGCCCCTACGAGCAGTACTTC
CASSFLSSPGGPYEQYF
>TRBV28|.|.|TRBJ1-3
TGTGCCAGCAGTTCGAGGTTAGGAAACACCATATATTTT
CASSSRLGNTIYF
>TRBV12-3/TRBV12-4|.|.|TRBJ1-1
TGTGCCAGCACCCATGGCATGAACACTGAAGCTTTCTTT
CASTHGMNTEAFF
>TRBV7-9|TRBD2|.|TRBJ2-2
TGTGCCAGCAGCTGGATTCCCGGGACTAGCGACACCGGGGAGCTGTTTTTT
CASSWIPGTSDTGELFF
>TRBV6-1|.|.|TRBJ2-5
TGTGCCAGCAGTGATGCCAGCCAAGAGACCCAGTACTTC
CASSDASQETQYF
>TRBV18|TRBD2|.|TRBJ2-3
TGTGCCAGCTCACCGCCCCTGTTTGCTTCGGCGGGGGGAAACACAGATACGCAGTATTTT
CASSPPLFASAGGNTDTQYF
>TRBV11-3|.|.|TRBJ2-2
TGTGCCAGCAGCTTAATAGCCGGGGAGCTGTTTTTT
CASSLIAGELFF
>TRBV4-1|TRBD2|.|TRBJ2-5
TGCGCCAGCAGCTCACTAGCGGGGGTACAAGAGACCCAGTACTTC
CASSSLAGVQETQYF
>TRBV4-3|TRBD2|.|TRBJ2-2
TGCGCCAGCAGCCCTCGGGGGGGTTCGAACACCGGGGAGCTGTTTTTT
CASSPRGGSNTGELFF
>TRBV28|TRBD1|.|TRBJ2-5
TGTGCCAGCAGTTTGGGACAGGTTCAAGAGACCCAGTACTTC
CASSLGQVQETQYF
>TRBV2|.|.|TRBJ1-5
TGTGCCAGCAGAGAGGTGAATCAGCCCCAGCATTTT
CASREVNQPQHF
>TRBV6-5|TRBD1|.|TRBJ1-2
TGTGCCAGCAGTCCCAGACAGGGCGGGTACTATGGCTACACCTTC
CASSPRQGGYYGYTF
>TRBV5-1|TRBD1|.|TRBJ1-4
TGCGCCAGCAGCGTGACAGGGGGAACTAATGAAAAACTGTTTTTT
CASSVTGGTNEKLFF
>TRBV4-2|.|.|TRBJ1-1
TGTGCCAGCAGCCAAGACGCGCTGAACACTGAAGCTTTCTTT
CASSQDALNTEAFF
>TRBV5-4|TRBD1|.|TRBJ1-5
TGTGCCAGCAGCAACATGGGGACAGGGATCGAGCCCCAGCATTTT
CASSNMGTGIEPQHF
>TRBV24-1|TRBD1|.|TRBJ2-7
TGTGCCACCAGTGAACCAGGGGGTGGATACGAGCAGTACTTC
CATSEPGGGYEQYF
>TRBV7-2|TRBD2|.|TRBJ2-5
TGTGCCAGCAGCAGGGGACTAGCGGGGGAGCAAGAGACCCAGTACTTC
CASSRGLAGEQETQYF
>TRBV6-6|.|.|TRBJ1-5
TGTGCCAGCAGTTACAGGGTGCGGGATCAGCCCCAGCATTTT
CASSYRVRDQPQHF
>TRBV9|.|.|TRBJ2-1
TGTGCCAGCAGCGTAGTTGGCCGGAGCTCCTACAATGAGCAGTTCTTC
CASSVVGRSSYNEQFF
>TRBV11-1|TRBD1|.|TRBJ1-1
TGTGCCAGCAGCCACTGGACAGGAGCTGAAGCTTTCTTT
CASSHWTGAEAFF
>TRBV5-4|TRBD1|once|TRBJ1-1
TGTGCCAGCAGCTCTGGACAGGGACACACTGAAGCTTTCTTT
CASSSGQGHTEAFF
>TRBV5-6|TRBD1|.|TRBJ2-1
TGTGCCAGCAGCTTGGGGACAGGCAAGTACAATGAGCAGTTCTTC
CASSLGTGKYNEQFF
>TRBV2|.|.|TRBJ1-1
TGTGCCAGCAGTGAAAGGGAGGCAAGCACTGAAGCTTTCTTT
CASSEREASTEAFF
>TRBV10-3|TRBD1|.|TRBJ2-5
TGTGCCATCAGTCGCACAGGACAGGTACAAGAGACCCAGTACTTC
CAISRTGQVQETQYF
>TRBV6-5|.|once|TRBJ1-2
TGTGCCAGCGGGACTGTCCTTGGCTACACCTTC
CASGTVLGYTF
>TRBV4-1|TRBD1|.|TRBJ1-2
TGCGCCAGCAGCCAAGAGCCAGGGGGCTACTATGGCTACACCTTC
CASSQEPGGYYGYTF
>TRBV5-4|TRBD1|.|TRBJ1-4
TGTGCCAGCAGTTTGAGACAGGGGGCTGGTGAAAAACTGTTTTTT
CASSLRQGAGEKLFF
>TRBV28|.|.|TRBJ2-7
TGTGCCAGCAGTTTAGCGGCGTTGGACGAGCAGTACTTC
CASSLAALDEQYF
>TRBV5-1|TRBD1|.|TRBJ1-6
TGCGCCAGCAGCTGGTACGGGACAGGTCAGAGCTCCTATAATTCACCCCTCCACTTT
CASSWYGTGQSSYNSPLHF
>TRBV7-9|.|.|TRBJ2-7
TGTGCCAGCAGCTTAGTTCCCGGCTCCTACGAGCAGTACTTC
CASSLVPGSYEQYF
>TRBV6-5|TRBD2|once|TRBJ2-1
TGTGCCAGCAGTTACTCTCGGCTAGCGGTATACAATGAGCAGTTCTTC
CASSYSRLAVYNEQFF
>TRBV5-5|TRBD1|.|TRBJ1-5
TGTGCCAGCAGCTCGGGACAGGGCAACCCAAAAACCAATCAGCCCCAGCATTTT
CASSSGQGNPKTNQPQHF
>TRBV19|TRBD1|.|TRBJ1-5
TGTGCCAGTACCACAGGGGGAAGCAATCAGCCCCAGCATTTT
CASTTGGSNQPQHF
>TRBV4-3|TRBD1|.|TRBJ1-2
TGCGCCAGCAGCCTCTCGACAGGGGATAACTATGGCTACACCTTC
CASSLSTGDNYGYTF
>TRBV11-2|TRBD1|.|TRBJ1-5
TGTGCCAGCAGCTTCGACAGGGATCAGCCCCAGCATTTT
CASSFDRDQPQHF
>TRBV6-2/TRBV6-3|TRBD1|.|TRBJ1-5
TGTGCCAGCAGTTATTCCGGGACAGCCGACTTCGGCAGCAATCAGCCCCAGCATTTT
CASSYSGTADFGSNQPQHF
>TRBV18|.|.|TRBJ1-5
TGTGCCAGCTCACAGGGGGTGGGCAATCAGCCCCAGCATTTT
CASSQGVGNQPQHF
>TRBV12-3/TRBV12-4|TRBD1|.|TRBJ1-1
TGTGCCAGCAGCGAAACAGGGGGCAGGAAAGCTTTCTTT
CASSETGGRKAFF
>TRBV6-5|.|once|TRBJ1-4
TGTGCCAGCAGTTTTGGGGGCTCTAATGAAAAACTGTTTTTT
CASSFGGSNEKLFF